This T cell receptor beta chain was sequenced in a study of blood T cell repertoires in COVID-19. Study as a whole: Both acute and convalescent COVID-19 samples were obtained from the United States, Italy and Spain. T cells, B-cell-depleted T cells, or PBMCs provided the cDNA or gDNA that served as material.

The germline V gene encodes CDR1 KGHDR and CDR2 SFDVKD. After removal of 6 bases from V and 6 bases from J, the junction contained 3 bases not matched to a gene. This CDR3 has 14 residues. Per the study methods: Researchers report that nucleated cell counts were estimated from reference gene primer amplification. The assay was immunoSEQ multiplex PCR, and TCRdb's table has in-frame clones only and misses some. V and J calls and clone size are given by that table; D and trimming were obtained from the DNA. The sample comprises some 76,000 clones, 70% to 90% of which are singletons, and roughly 15% rests with the top ten.

Sample: peripheral blood. This clonotype was obtained from a man at least 80 years old in a cohort sampled during active COVID-19. The V call is TRBV24-1, the J call TRBJ2-3, with 12 bases identical to TRBD2. CDR3 amino acids: CATSTSGGPDTQYF. CDR3 DNA: TGTGCCACCAGTACTAGCGGGGGGCCGGATACGCAGTATTTT.